This TCR beta chain was retrieved from a study of T cells in localized non-small cell lung cancer. The CDR3 spans 14 residues. Per the germline V gene, CDR1 is MNHNS and CDR2 is SASEGT. V lost 4 bases, J lost 8 bases, and 15 bases lay in between. Some clones are missing from TCRdb's copy, which holds only in-frame ones; the method was immunoSEQ multiplex PCR. Here the sample spans around 41,000 clones, 83% being singletons. For this clone: Its antigen is unknown.

Study conclusions and caveats: A denser population of T cells in blood accompanied longer overall survival. Multi-region tumor sequencing was not done, so intratumor heterogeneity could not be excluded. Detection in adjacent lung was observed for a median around 55 of the top 100 tumor clones. T cell clonality was highest in uninvolved adjacent lung, above tumor.

Specimen: PBMCs, collected before any cancer treatment. The rearrangement links TRBV6-1 to TRBJ2-1; D call uncertain. The TCR comes from a man aged 35 to 69 with stage II lung adenocarcinoma. CDR3 sequence reads: CASSVGLGQYEQFF. The CDR3 DNA reads as TGTGCCAGCAGTGTAGGGCTGGGCCAATATGAGCAGTTCTTC.